The 14 T cell receptor beta chains listed next were all sequenced from one sample in a study of T cells after yellow fever vaccination. TCRdb analysed the 5' RACE reads with MiXCR anew, one entry per CDR3 protein. The table includes more than 450,000 distinct CDR3 sequences, around a fifth detected once. The material sequenced was PBMCs, taken roughly 20 days after the first yellow fever vaccination. Every receptor here comes from a man aged 18-30 years who received the YFV17D yellow fever vaccine.

The chain has TRBV6-5 and TRBJ2-1; D not resolved. The germline gives CDR1 MNHEY, CDR2 SVGAGI. V was pared by 2 bases and J by 0 bases, with 5 bases between. This CDR3 is 14 amino acids long. The CDR3 nucleotides read TGTGCCAGCAGTTACGAGAGCTCCTACAATGAGCAGTTCTTC. This encodes CASSYESSYNEQFF.

The chain carries TRBV15 and TRBJ2-5; D not resolved. This CDR3 is 13 amino acids long. V was cut by 1 base and J by 3 bases, with 6 bases left in between. Germline V gives CDR1 LNHNV, CDR2 YYDKDF (reference sequence). The CDR3 sequence is CATSRVGKETQYF. CDR3 in DNA: TGTGCCACCAGCAGAGTGGGTAAAGAGACCCAGTACTTC.

Many counts were recorded for this clonotype. The V call is TRBV12-3 or TRBV12-4, the J call TRBJ2-7, with 12 bases aligning to TRBD2. The CDR3 sequence is 12 residues long. With V trimmed by 2 bases and J by 12 bases, 2 bases remained unmatched. The CDR3 is CASSLLAGGLYF. For the CDR3, the DNA is TGTGCCAGCAGTTTACTAGCGGGGGGGCTGTACTTC.

This clonotype occurred a few times. V gene TRBV28 combines with J gene TRBJ2-7; a possible D gene is TRBD1 (5 bases). The CDR3 consists of 17 residues. Germline assignment: CDR1 MDHEN and CDR2 SYDVKM. The V end lost 4 bases, the J end lost 1 base, and 20 bases lay between the germline ends. CDR3 residues: CASSSPLGHQSSYEQYV. CDR3 coding DNA: TGTGCCAGCAGTTCACCTCTTGGACACCAAAGTTCCTACGAGCAGTACGTC.

V usage is TRBV7-2 and J usage is TRBJ2-5; D unresolved. The CDR3 extends over 14 amino acids. The germline gives CDR1 SGHTA, CDR2 FQGNSA. Trimming removed 2 bases from V and 1 base from J, with 8 bases in between. The CDR3 spells CASSLMPTQETQYF. The CDR3 bases are TGTGCCAGCAGCTTAATGCCAACCCAAGAGACCCAGTACTTC.

The chain couples TRBV3-1 to TRBJ2-5; perhaps TRBD2 as D (5 bases). The V gene lost 0 bases and the J gene lost 0 bases, with 14 bases spanning the gap. The CDR3 covers 17 residues. Looked up from germline, CDR1 is LGHDT and CDR2 is YNNKEL (reference sequence). CDR3 residues: CASSQDFASGYQETQYF. DNA for the CDR3: TGTGCCAGCAGCCAAGATTTCGCCAGCGGATACCAAGAGACCCAGTACTTC.

This clonotype was seen a few times. The V call is TRBV6-1, the J call TRBJ1-2, with 7 bases aligning to TRBD1. Unmatched junction bases numbered 4, after V lost 6 bases and J lost 3 bases. CDR3 length: 13 amino acids. Germline values: CDR1 MNHNS, CDR2 SASEGT. CDR3 region: CASRGTVDYGYTF. The CDR3 DNA sequence: TGTGCCAGCAGGGGGACAGTCGACTATGGCTACACCTTC.

This clonotype appeared a few times. The chain is built from TRBV4-1 and TRBJ1-4; TRBD1 matches 10 bases. V trimming: 7 bases; J trimming: 6 bases; junction bases outside the gene matches: 5. The CDR3 consists of 14 residues. The germline V gene has CDR1 MGHRA and CDR2 YSYEKL. The CDR3 here is CASNPGTGDEKLFF. Here the CDR3 DNA reads TGCGCCAGCAACCCCGGGACAGGGGATGAAAAACTGTTTTTT.

In its sample, this clonotype was seen a few times. The J gene is TRBJ2-1, the V gene TRBV12-3 or TRBV12-4, with a tentative D call TRBD1 (6 bases). The V end was cut by 6 bases, the J end by 4 bases, with 16 bases between. This CDR3 comprises 15 residues. The chain's CDR3 is CASRTQGPGYNEQFF. CDR3 sequence (DNA): TGTGCCAGCAGAACCCAGGGGCCAGGGTACAATGAGCAGTTCTTC.

This clonotype was seen ten or more times. The rearrangement joins TRBV20-1 to TRBJ1-1; D ambiguous. V was cut by 1 base and J by 4 bases, with 10 bases left in between. Looked up from germline, CDR1 is DFQATT and CDR2 is SNEGSKA (reference sequence). This CDR3 is built from 13 residues. Written as DNA, the CDR3 is TGCAGTGCTAGAGTCAGCCAGAGCACTGAAGCTTTCTTT. Its protein is CSARVSQSTEAFF.

In its sample, this clonotype was seen once. The CDR3: CASSLGRGGMDEQFF. The CDR3 DNA is TGTGCCAGCAGCCTGGGACGGGGGGGCATGGATGAGCAGTTCTTC. The chain joins TRBV7-9 to TRBJ2-1; 8 nucleotides line up with TRBD2. Germline CDR1 and CDR2: SEHNR and FQNEAQ (reference sequence). The CDR3 length is 15 residues. The J segment lost 8 bases and the V segment lost 5 bases, leaving 11 bases of the junction unmatched.

The J gene is TRBJ2-1, the V gene TRBV5-1, with 9 bases identical to TRBD2. This CDR3 contains 16 residues. With V trimmed by 0 bases and J by 4 bases, 5 bases remained unmatched. Looked up from germline, CDR1 is SGHRS and CDR2 is YFSETQ. The CDR3 DNA is TGCGCCAGCAGCTTGGGGAGACTAGCGGAATACAATGAGCAGTTCTTC. It specifies CASSLGRLAEYNEQFF. The variable domain in full, completed from reference TRBV5-1 and TRBJ2-1, reads KAGVTQTPRYLIKTRGQQVTLSCSPISGHRSVSWYQQTPGQGLQFLFEYFSETQRNKGNFPGRFSGRQFSNSRSEMNVSTLELGDSALYLCASSLGRLAEYNEQFFGPGTRLTVL.

This clonotype was detected a few times. The rearrangement uses TRBV7-9 and TRBJ2-1; 9 bases line up with TRBD1. Germline loops: CDR1 SEHNR, CDR2 FQNEAQ (reference sequence). J lost 9 bases, V lost 5 bases, and 11 bases had no gene match. The CDR3 has 15 amino acids. The CDR3 sequence: CASSRPGTGKTEQFF. In nucleotides, the CDR3 is TGTGCCAGCAGCCGGCCCGGGACAGGGAAAACTGAGCAGTTCTTC.

This clonotype was found a few times. CDR3 in DNA: TGCGCCAGCAGCCGGGGATGGGACGATTACAATGAGCAGTTCTTC. It encodes CASSRGWDDYNEQFF. V gene TRBV5-1 combines with J gene TRBJ2-1; the D call may be TRBD1 or TRBD2 (5 bases each). Trimming removed 4 bases at V and 4 bases at J, with 15 bases between. The CDR3 has 15 amino acids. Germline CDR1 and CDR2: SGHRS and YFSETQ.